This T cell receptor (beta chain) came from a study of CD8+CD57+ T cells in acquired aplastic anemia. Of note for this clonotype: The antigen remains undetermined.

Patients sequenced had flow cytometry evidence of CD8+CD57+ cell expansion. Blood was sampled before the patients had received any therapy. CDR1 is DFQATT, CDR2 SNEGSKA, per germline (reference sequence). J gave up 7 bases and V 6 bases, and 8 bases lay outside the gene matches. CDR3 length: 13 amino acids. Broader study findings: There were some 30 CD8+ CDR3 sequences that occurred in both patients and controls.

Genomic DNA constituted the template upon which TCR beta VDJ and CDR3 profiling was performed. MiXCR, run by TCRdb on the reads, gives a single entry per CDR3 protein. Of about 120,000 distinct CDR3 sequences listed, 55% to 60% were seen once; the top ten hold approximately 28%. The chain employs TRBV20-1 and TRBJ2-7; TRBD2 matches at 11 bases. Sequencing was performed on sorted CD4+, CD8+, or CD8+CD57+ T cells (not recorded which) from PBMCs. This sequence originates from a human donor with aplastic anemia. DNA for the CDR3: TGCAGTGCGATACTAGCGGGAGTAGGTGAGCAGTACTTC. It encodes CSAILAGVGEQYF.